This TCR beta chain was found in a study of T cells after posttransplantation cyclophosphamide. The length of the CDR3 is 14 residues. Germline CDR1 SGDLS, CDR2 YYNGEE. V gave up 4 bases and J gave up 2 bases; unmatched junction bases: 5. Cyclophosphamide on days +3 and +4 followed busulfan-fludarabine conditioning and a marrow graft. Using immunoSEQ multiplex PCR, the repertoire was profiled, and TCRdb retains in-frame clones only, with some absent. This sample has some 7,000 clones, with around nine tenths found just once. The chain has TRBV9 and TRBJ2-5, with 7 bases matching TRBD1. This clonotype was sampled from a male patient aged 55 to 69 who received an allogeneic stem cell transplant from a related donor and was CMV-positive. Part of the T cell pool may stem from the graft donor. The source material was CD8+ T cells sorted from blood, sampled after allogeneic stem cell transplant with posttransplant cyclophosphamide. This CDR3 is CASSKPGQQETQYF. CDR3 sequence (DNA): TGTGCCAGCAGCAAACCGGGACAGCAAGAGACCCAGTACTTC.